This entry is about one TCR beta chain. Profiled with immunoSEQ multiplex PCR; TCRdb holds only in-frame clones, not every one. In the table there are roughly 520,000 clones, 70% to 90% of which are singletons. Participants came from fewer than 25 US areas, aged roughly 18 to 89 years. Clinical history as reported by participants underpinned cohort assignment. The study counted Cohort 3 donors as recovered given two negative PCRs, clearance, or symptom resolution. These data belong to a study of blood T cell repertoires in COVID-19. Background on the study: PBMCs, B-cell-depleted T cells, or T cells were the source of the cDNA or gDNA that made up the material.

The sequenced sample consisted of PBMCs or T cells enriched from blood (not recorded which). The sequence was obtained from a woman aged 40 to 50 who had recovered from COVID-19.

The DNA of the CDR3 is TGTGCCAGCAGCTCCCGTACAGGCTCCTACAATGAGCAGTTCTTC. Protein sequence: CASSSRTGSYNEQFF. This chain joins TRBV7-8 and TRBJ2-1, with TRBD1 as a possible D gene (5 bases). The V gene lost 4 bases and the J gene lost 0 bases, with 10 bases spanning the gap. In germline, CDR1 is SGHVS, CDR2 FQNEAQ. The CDR3 is 15 residues long.